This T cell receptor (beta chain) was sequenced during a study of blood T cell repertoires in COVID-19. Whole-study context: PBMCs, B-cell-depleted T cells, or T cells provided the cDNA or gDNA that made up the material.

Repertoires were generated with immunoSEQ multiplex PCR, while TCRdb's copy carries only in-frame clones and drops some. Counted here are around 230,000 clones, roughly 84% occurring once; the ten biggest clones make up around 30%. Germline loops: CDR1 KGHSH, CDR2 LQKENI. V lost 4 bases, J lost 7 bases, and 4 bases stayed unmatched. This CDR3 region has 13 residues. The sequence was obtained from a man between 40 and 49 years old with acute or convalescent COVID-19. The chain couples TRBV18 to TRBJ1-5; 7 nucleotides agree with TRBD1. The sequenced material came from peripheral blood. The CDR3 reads CASSRDSPQPQHF. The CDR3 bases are TGTGCCAGCTCACGGGACAGTCCACAGCCCCAGCATTTT.